What follows is one TCR beta chain and its context. Its antigen remains unknown. The data originate from a study of shared clonotypes between healthy human individuals. Germline CDR1 reads MDHEN; CDR2 reads SYDVKM. This CDR3 comprises 15 residues. The V gene lost 4 bases and the J gene lost 4 bases, with 14 bases spanning the gap. Generated by immunoSEQ multiplex PCR, the TCRdb table keeps only in-frame clones and is missing some. The sample shows 900,000 to 1,200,000 clones, about four fifths of them seen only once. All the donors were Caucasian adults who lived in Nashville, Tennessee. CD4+ cells were split into CD45RA+ naive and CD45RA-negative memory subsets. Study-level findings and limits: Naive CD4 clonotypes were shared across a few donors at 4% to 5%. Naive subsets, compared against memory subsets, generally had larger estimated richness values.

Sample: memory CD4+ T cells from PBMCs. Stated subset: CD45RA-negative fraction. V usage is TRBV28 and J usage is TRBJ1-3; D perhaps matches TRBD1 (6 bases). The TCR sequence derives from a man aged 18-30 years in good health. Some clones in this sample may be carry-over from other donors' samples. CDR3 residues: CASSSPSGAGNTIYF. The CDR3 bases are TGTGCCAGCAGTTCACCCTCAGGGGCCGGAAACACCATATATTTT. Combining the CDR3 with reference TRBV28 and TRBJ1-3 gives the whole variable domain DVKVTQSSRYLVKRTGEKVFLECVQDMDHENMFWYRQDPGLGLRLIYFSYDVKMKEKGDIPEGYSVSREKKERFSLILESASTNQTSMYLCASSSPSGAGNTIYFGEGSWLTVV.